A single T cell receptor (beta chain) is shown here with its context. This specimen belongs to a study of Ad26.COV2.S vaccination and SARS-CoV-2 variants. Sequenced by immunoSEQ multiplex PCR; TCRdb stores in-frame clones only, minus some. The data contain around 400,000 clones, roughly 85% of them singletons. The sample's treatment: some 20 received Ad26.COV2.S at low or high dose, single or two shots; five or six received placebo; per-sample allocation not given. Sampling occurred on day 63 after the first vaccine or placebo injection. The clonotype originates from a person aged 18-65 years who received the Ad26.COV2.S COVID-19 vaccine or a placebo. The specimen was peripheral blood, collected in a trial of Ad26.COV2.S vaccine versus placebo.

For the CDR3, the DNA is TGTGCCAGCAGTCTAGGACAGGCTCAGGGCTACACCTTC. Its protein product is CASSLGQAQGYTF. This rearrangement joins TRBV11-2 to TRBJ1-2, with 7 bases lining up with TRBD1. Looked up from germline, CDR1 is SGHAT and CDR2 is FQNNGV. After removal of 6 bases from V and 8 bases from J, the junction contained 9 bases not matched to a gene. The CDR3 covers 13 residues.